These 30 T cell receptor beta chains were all obtained from the same sample, sequenced in a study of T cells in Graves' hyperthyroidism and ophthalmopathy. There were TCR beta CDR3 regions amplified from RNA transcripts. HTBI primers were used for first-round RT-PCR of the TCR CDR3. Using its own MiXCR run on the multiplex PCR reads, TCRdb lists one record per CDR3 protein. The sample contains 200,000 to 250,000 distinct CDR3 sequences, 17% of which appear only once. The sequencing input was blood. The receptors shown here come from a man aged 45-60 years with Graves' hyperthyroidism.

This clonotype was observed at least ten times. The CDR3 DNA reads as TGTGCCAGCAGTTTTGGTTCCAGGGACGGGGACGAGACCCAGTACTTC. Protein: CASSFGSRDGDETQYF. V and J are TRBV12-3 or TRBV12-4 and TRBJ2-5, with D perhaps being TRBD1 or TRBD2 (5 bases each). This CDR3 region has 16 residues. The V gene lost 3 bases and the J gene lost 5 bases, with 19 bases spanning the gap.

This clonotype has a count of ten or more. The genes are TRBV29-1 and TRBJ2-5; 11 nucleotides align to TRBD2. Trimming took 6 bases from V and 2 from J; bases not matched to a gene: 2. CDR3 size: 13 residues. Germline V lookup: CDR1 SQVTM, CDR2 ANQGSEA. The CDR3 sequence: CSVGLAVQETQYF. Written as DNA, the CDR3 is TGCAGCGTGGGACTAGCGGTTCAAGAGACCCAGTACTTC.

This chain connects TRBV6-1 to TRBJ2-1, with 12 bases matching TRBD2. Germline trimming cut 5 bases from V and 5 bases from J; bases unmatched to any gene: 13. This CDR3 is built from 18 residues. CDR1 is MNHNS and CDR2 is SASEGT in the germline V gene. The CDR3 bases are TGTGCCAGCAGTCCCCCGGGACTAGCGGGCCTGTTTCACAATGAGCAGTTCTTC. Protein product: CASSPPGLAGLFHNEQFF.

This clonotype was recorded at least ten times. The CDR3 DNA sequence: TGCAGTGCTAGCTGGGGAATTGAAGCTTTCTTT. Amino acids: CSASWGIEAFF. The rearrangement joins TRBV20-1 to TRBJ1-1; D uncertain. The V gene's germline CDR1 is DFQATT and CDR2 SNEGSKA (reference sequence). Deletions cut 3 bases from V and 7 bases from J, with 9 bases between. CDR3 length: 11 residues.

This clonotype was observed many times. The genes are TRBV6-2 or TRBV6-3 and TRBJ2-3, with a tentative D call TRBD2 (6 bases). Germline CDR1 MNHEY, CDR2 SVGEGT. V was shortened by 5 bases and J by 0 bases, with 15 bases between the two germline ends. The CDR3 is made up of 16 amino acids. The CDR3 loop is CASSRRKSGSTDTQYF. Here the CDR3 DNA reads TGTGCCAGCAGTCGGAGAAAAAGCGGGAGCACAGATACGCAGTATTTT.

This sequence joins TRBV6-2 or TRBV6-3 and TRBJ1-5; TRBD1 matches at 7 bases. The V gene end was trimmed by 5 bases and the J gene end by 5 bases; junction bases not matched to a gene: 3. The CDR3 runs to 13 residues. Germline CDR1 MNHEY, CDR2 SVGEGT. For the CDR3, the DNA is TGTGCCAGCAGTGACAGGGCCTATCAGCCCCAGCATTTT. This gives the protein CASSDRAYQPQHF.

This clonotype was observed a few times. The chain uses TRBV29-1 and TRBJ1-1, with unresolved D. Germline CDR1 reads SQVTM; CDR2 reads ANQGSEA. V lost 1 base and J 0 bases, leaving 6 bases between the germline ends. The length of the CDR3 is 13 residues. In DNA, the CDR3 is TGCAGCGTTGAAGGGCAAATGAACACTGAAGCTTTCTTT. This sequence encodes CSVEGQMNTEAFF. Full variable domain (missing parts from reference TRBV29-1 and TRBJ1-1): SAVISQKPSRDICQRGTSLTIQCQVDSQVTMMFWYRQQPGQSLTLIATANQGSEATYESGFVIDKFPISRPNLTFSTLTVSNMSPEDSSIYLCSVEGQMNTEAFFGQGTRLTVV.

The V gene is TRBV28, the J gene TRBJ2-5; D might be TRBD2 (6 bases). Between the trimmed V and J ends, which lost 5 bases and 5 bases, there was a span of 18 bases. Germline CDR1 reads MDHEN; CDR2 reads SYDVKM. This CDR3 is built from 15 residues. In DNA, the CDR3 is TGTGCCAGCAGTCCCCTTAGCGGTCTGAGGGAGACCCAGTACTTC. This encodes CASSPLSGLRETQYF.

In its sample, this clonotype was seen many times. The J gene is TRBJ2-7, the V gene TRBV30; D call uncertain. Germline lookup yields CDR1 GTSNPN and CDR2 SVGIG (reference sequence). V was trimmed by 4 bases and J by 1 base, leaving 11 bases between them. The CDR3 runs 13 residues. Here the CDR3 reads CAWNPGFSYEQYF. The CDR3 bases are TGTGCCTGGAACCCAGGCTTTTCCTACGAGCAGTACTTC. Drawing the rest from reference TRBV30 and TRBJ2-7, the complete variable domain is SQTIHQWPATLVQPVGSPLSLECTVEGTSNPNLYWYRQAAGRGLQLLFYSVGIGQISSEVPQNLSASRPQDRQFILSSKKLLLSDSGFYLCAWNPGFSYEQYFGPGTRLTVT.

This clonotype was seen ten or more times. The rearrangement uses TRBV3-1 and TRBJ2-7; no clear D gene. Germline CDR1 LGHDT, CDR2 YNNKEL (reference sequence). The CDR3 extends over 15 amino acids. Trimming removed 4 bases from V and 0 bases from J, with 13 bases in between. The CDR3 here is CASSPIGRYSYEQYF. The CDR3 DNA follows: TGTGCCAGCAGCCCAATAGGAAGGTACTCCTACGAGCAGTACTTC.

The chain has TRBV6-2 or TRBV6-3 and TRBJ2-1; TRBD2 matches 9 bases. The V gene's germline CDR1 is MNHEY and CDR2 SVGEGT. The CDR3 runs to 15 residues. V lost 5 bases to trimming and J lost 6 bases; unmatched junction nucleotides: 8. This CDR3 is CASSVSETSGNEQFF. Written as DNA, the CDR3 is TGTGCCAGCAGTGTCTCAGAGACTAGCGGCAATGAGCAGTTCTTC.

This clonotype was seen at least ten times. The chain couples TRBV27 to TRBJ1-2; TRBD1 is a possible D gene (5 bases). Germline V gene data show CDR1 as MNHEY and CDR2 as SMNVEV (reference sequence). The CDR3 consists of 15 residues. The V end lost 5 bases, the J end lost 3 bases, and 16 bases lay between the germline ends. The CDR3 nucleotides read TGTGCCAGCAGTCCCCGGGACGGCCACTACTATGGCTACACCTTC. Protein product: CASSPRDGHYYGYTF.

This clonotype was counted many times. V and J are TRBV2 and TRBJ1-1; tentatively, D is TRBD1 (5 bases). CDR3 length: 13 residues. Trimming removed 6 bases from V and 0 bases from J, with 8 bases in between. CDR1 and CDR2 (germline): SNHLY, FYNNEI. The CDR3 sequence: CASRKTVNTEAFF. The CDR3 DNA follows: TGTGCCAGCAGGAAGACAGTGAACACTGAAGCTTTCTTT.

The chain employs TRBV7-2 and TRBJ2-3, with 13 bases matching TRBD2. Germline CDR1 reads SGHTA; CDR2 reads FQGNSA. CDR3 size: 15 residues. J gave up 6 bases and V 4 bases, and 4 bases lay outside the gene matches. The CDR3 loop is CASSSGTSGVDTQYF. Written as DNA, the CDR3 is TGTGCCAGCAGCTCTGGGACTAGCGGGGTGGATACGCAGTATTTT.

This clonotype was observed a handful of times. The CDR3 DNA reads TGTGCCAGCAGACGAACGAACACCGGGGAGCTGTTTTTT. Amino acids: CASRRTNTGELFF. The chain uses TRBV7-2 and TRBJ2-2; D is uncertain. The CDR3 runs to 13 residues. Trimming cost V 6 bases and J 0 bases, with 5 bases left between them. Germline CDR1 SGHTA, CDR2 FQGNSA.

This clonotype was seen ten or more times. The CDR3 DNA follows: TGTGCCAGCAGCCCAAGTTTTGCGGGAAATGAGCAGTTCTTC. Translated, it gives CASSPSFAGNEQFF. The chain is built from TRBV11-2 and TRBJ2-1, with D perhaps matching TRBD2 (6 bases). Trimming left V 5 bases short and J 7 bases short, with 15 bases between. Germline V gives CDR1 SGHAT, CDR2 FQNNGV. The CDR3 consists of 14 residues.

The table lists this clonotype with many counts. This chain joins TRBV4-2 and TRBJ2-1; the D gene is possibly TRBD1 (7 bases). CDR1 and CDR2 from the germline V gene are LGHNA and YNFKEQ. CDR3 size: 16 residues. V was cut by 0 bases and J by 5 bases, with 14 bases left in between. Here the CDR3 DNA reads TGTGCCAGCAGCCAAGAGGTCCCAGGGGGGCACAATGAGCAGTTCTTC. Its protein product is CASSQEVPGGHNEQFF.

The rearrangement uses TRBV20-1 and TRBJ2-7; no firm D call. CDR1 is DFQATT and CDR2 is SNEGSKA in the germline V gene (reference sequence). The V and J ends lost 3 bases and 7 bases respectively, with 13 bases between them. The length of the CDR3 is 12 residues. Here the CDR3 DNA reads TGCAGTGCTAGGGTGACACCGTGGGAGCAGTACTTC. Translating it yields CSARVTPWEQYF.

At least ten counts were recorded for this clonotype. The genes are TRBV11-2 and TRBJ1-4; TRBD1 aligns across 8 bases. The CDR3 runs 15 residues. Trimming at V came to 5 bases and at J to 6 bases, leaving 8 bases not matched to a gene. CDR1 is SGHAT and CDR2 is FQNNGV in the germline V gene. CDR3 region: CASSLGQGGHEKLFF. CDR3 DNA: TGTGCCAGCAGCCTCGGACAGGGTGGGCATGAAAAACTGTTTTTT.

The rearrangement joins TRBV20-1 to TRBJ2-7, with TRBD2 matching over 11 bases. Germline V gene sequence: CDR1 DFQATT, CDR2 SNEGSKA (reference sequence). There are 12 residues in the CDR3. V lost 1 base and J lost 7; bases outside the gene matches: 0. In DNA, the CDR3 is TGCAGTGCTAGAGGACTAGCGGGAGAGCAGTACTTC. As protein: CSARGLAGEQYF.

This clonotype occurred many times. V and J are TRBV2 and TRBJ2-5; D remains unclear. The V end lost 4 bases, the J end lost 7 bases, and 16 bases lay between the germline ends. CDR3 length: 14 residues. The germline V gene has CDR1 SNHLY and CDR2 FYNNEI. Here the CDR3 DNA reads TGTGCCAGCAGTGCAGCCCAGGCCGATGGGACCCAGTACTTC. Translated: CASSAAQADGTQYF.

A few counts support this clonotype. The chain joins TRBV6-1 to TRBJ1-6, with TRBD1 matching 7 bases. CDR1 and CDR2 (germline): MNHNS, SASEGT. The CDR3 contains 14 residues. Losses at the gene ends were 6 bases for V and 6 bases for J; bases not matched to a gene: 5. This CDR3 is CASSQGQINSPLHF. CDR3 in DNA: TGTGCCAGCAGCCAGGGACAGATTAATTCACCCCTCCACTTT.

This clonotype was counted ten times or more. The chain joins TRBV6-5 to TRBJ2-7, with 7 bases aligning to TRBD1. This CDR3 is 15 amino acids long. Germline V gives CDR1 MNHEY, CDR2 SVGAGI. J gave up 7 bases and V 2 bases, and 11 bases lay outside the gene matches. CDR3 loop: CASSYGRTGGREQYF. Written as DNA, the CDR3 is TGTGCCAGCAGTTACGGCCGGACAGGCGGCCGGGAGCAGTACTTC.

The rearrangement joins TRBV20-1 to TRBJ2-5; 13 bases are a match to TRBD2. CDR1 and CDR2 (germline): DFQATT, SNEGSKA (reference sequence). The CDR3 runs to 17 residues. The trim removed 0 bases at V and 5 bases at J, leaving 9 bases unmatched. CDR3 amino acids: CSARDAWTSGSSETQYF. The CDR3 nucleotides read TGCAGTGCTAGAGATGCCTGGACTAGCGGGAGTTCGGAGACCCAGTACTTC.

This clonotype was found many times. V is TRBV28 and J is TRBJ1-1; D might be TRBD1 (5 bases). Per the germline V gene, CDR1 is MDHEN and CDR2 is SYDVKM. Trimming took off 4 bases at V and 3 bases at J, with 9 bases between the two ends. The CDR3 runs to 13 residues. The CDR3 here is CASSSPGYTEAFF. In nucleotides, the CDR3 is TGTGCCAGCAGTTCTCCAGGGTACACTGAAGCTTTCTTT.

There are many counts of this clonotype. This rearrangement joins TRBV28 to TRBJ2-7; no clear D. The CDR3 is 11 residues long. The germline V gene has CDR1 MDHEN and CDR2 SYDVKM. The V end was cut by 3 bases, the J end by 7 bases, with 7 bases between. CDR3 DNA sequence: TGTGCCAGCAGTTTTTTCGGGGAGCAGTACTTC. The encoded protein is CASSFFGEQYF.

This clonotype was picked up a small number of times. The gene calls are TRBV20-1 and TRBJ2-7, with 8 bases aligning to TRBD2. The V gene's germline CDR1 is DFQATT and CDR2 SNEGSKA (reference sequence). The CDR3 runs to 13 residues. The trim removed 5 bases at V and 3 bases at J, leaving 6 bases unmatched. The CDR3 protein is CSARGRPIYEQYF. CDR3 coding DNA: TGCAGTGCTCGCGGGAGGCCAATCTACGAGCAGTACTTC.

The sample holds a few counts of this clonotype. The CDR3 coding sequence is TGTGCCAGCTCATCAGGGACTAGCGCCGCGAACACCGGGGAGCTGTTTTTT. Its protein product is CASSSGTSAANTGELFF. The chain combines TRBV18 with TRBJ2-2, with 10 bases identical to TRBD2. The CDR3 spans 17 residues. CDR1 is KGHSH, CDR2 LQKENI, per germline. The V segment lost 5 bases and the J segment 0 bases; nucleotides outside the gene matches: 6.

This chain connects TRBV5-1 to TRBJ2-3, with 7 bases aligning to TRBD2. The CDR3 extends over 14 amino acids. From germline, CDR1 is SGHRS and CDR2 YFSETQ. J was trimmed by 7 bases and V by 3 bases; bases with no gene match: 8. CDR3 sequence reads: CASSWLADQNTQYF. Here the CDR3 DNA reads TGCGCCAGCAGCTGGCTAGCGGATCAGAATACGCAGTATTTT. Based on the CDR3 plus reference TRBV5-1 and TRBJ2-3, the full variable domain is KAGVTQTPRYLIKTRGQQVTLSCSPISGHRSVSWYQQTPGQGLQFLFEYFSETQRNKGNFPGRFSGRQFSNSRSEMNVSTLELGDSALYLCASSWLADQNTQYFGPGTRLTVL.

V usage is TRBV18 and J usage is TRBJ2-3; 11 bases agree with TRBD1. The V segment lost 3 bases and the J segment 7 bases; nucleotides outside the gene matches: 6. The CDR3 has 15 amino acids. Per the germline V gene, CDR1 is KGHSH and CDR2 is LQKENI. This CDR3 reads CASSPLGQGAYTQYF. In nucleotides, the CDR3 is TGTGCCAGCTCACCCTTAGGACAGGGGGCCTATACGCAGTATTTT.